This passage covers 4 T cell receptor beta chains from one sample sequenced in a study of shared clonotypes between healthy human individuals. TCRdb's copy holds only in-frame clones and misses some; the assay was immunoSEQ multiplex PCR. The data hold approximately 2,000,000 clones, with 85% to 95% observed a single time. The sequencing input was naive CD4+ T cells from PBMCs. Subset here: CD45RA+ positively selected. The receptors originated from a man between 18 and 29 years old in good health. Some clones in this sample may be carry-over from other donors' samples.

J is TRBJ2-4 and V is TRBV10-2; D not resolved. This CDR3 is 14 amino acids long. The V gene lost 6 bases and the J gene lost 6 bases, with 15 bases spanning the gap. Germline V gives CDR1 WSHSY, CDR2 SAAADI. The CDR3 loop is CASRGPGLGNIQYF. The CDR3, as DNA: TGCGCCAGCAGAGGGCCTGGCCTCGGAAACATTCAGTACTTC.

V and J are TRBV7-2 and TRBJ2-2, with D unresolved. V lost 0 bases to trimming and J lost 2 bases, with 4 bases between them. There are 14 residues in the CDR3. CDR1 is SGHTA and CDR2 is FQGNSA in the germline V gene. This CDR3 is CASSLADNTGELFF. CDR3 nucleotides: TGTGCCAGCAGCTTAGCCGATAACACCGGGGAGCTGTTTTTT.

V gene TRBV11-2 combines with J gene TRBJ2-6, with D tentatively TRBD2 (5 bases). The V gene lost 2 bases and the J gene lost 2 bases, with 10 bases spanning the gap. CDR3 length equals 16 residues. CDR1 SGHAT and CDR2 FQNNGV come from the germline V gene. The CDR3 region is CASSLLIGAGANVLTF. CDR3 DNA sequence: TGTGCCAGCAGCTTACTTATCGGGGCTGGGGCCAACGTCCTGACTTTC.

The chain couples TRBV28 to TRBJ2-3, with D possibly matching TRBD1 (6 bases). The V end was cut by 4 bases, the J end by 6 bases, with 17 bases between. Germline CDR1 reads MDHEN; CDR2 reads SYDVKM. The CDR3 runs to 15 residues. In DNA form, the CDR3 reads TGTGCCAGCAGTTCCGGCAGGGGTTTGTCGGATACGCAGTATTTT. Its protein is CASSSGRGLSDTQYF.